This TCR beta chain emerged from a study of vaccination effects on CD4 cells after COVID-19. Study conclusions and caveats: Few convalescent patients were studied, and early post-infection samples were lacking. Marked clonal contraction was seen in infection- and vaccine-induced clones late after vaccination.

For this clone: The target antigen is unknown.

TCRdb keeps only in-frame clones here, not all; method: immunoSEQ multiplex PCR. The repertoire holds 30,000 to 45,000 clones, with less than 70% as singletons. ViraFEST expansion of antigen-specific CD4+ T cells with viral peptide pools preceded sequencing. Between days 9 and 11 of culture, CD4+ T cells were separated out. Vaccinated participants had no history of SARS-CoV-2 infection and tested negative for nucleocapsid antibodies. PBMC cultures contained 1.8 million or so cells per well, 10 IU/ml IL-2 and 10 ug/ml peptides. A half-medium replacement with IL-2 medium was carried out on days 3 and 7. Germline loops: CDR1 LGHNA, CDR2 YNFKEQ. Trimming shortened V by 1 base and J by 5 bases, and 11 bases separated the two germline ends. The CDR3 loop spans 14 amino acids.

The sequence derives from a human donor who received a COVID-19 vaccine. The sequencing used CD4+ T cells from PBMCs cultured with HCoV-OC43 spike peptides, collected before COVID-19 vaccination. Subset reported: HCoV-OC43 spike overlapping peptide pool stimulation. V gene TRBV4-2 combines with J gene TRBJ2-5; the D gene is possibly TRBD2 (5 bases). The CDR3 reads CASSQGASRETQYF. CDR3 in DNA: TGTGCCAGCAGCCAAGGGGCTAGCAGGGAGACCCAGTACTTC.